The clone carrying this T cell receptor (beta chain) was recorded a few times. This record belongs to a study of glioma-infiltrating T cells. The iRepertoire nested amplicon-rescue multiplex PCR amplified TCR alpha and beta CDR3s from RNA. TCRdb passed the multiplex PCR reads through MiXCR, listing each CDR3 protein once. The sample consists of roughly 120,000 distinct CDR3 sequences, approximately 25% of them appearing once. This CDR3 region has 15 residues. The V gene lost 1 base and the J gene lost 3 bases, with 13 bases spanning the gap. CDR1 and CDR2 (germline): LGHNT, FRNRAP. This chain uses TRBV12-5 with TRBJ2-7; tentatively, D is TRBD1 (6 bases). Sequencing input: glioma tissue, nonneoplastic brain tissue, or PBMCs (not recorded which). The TCR was taken from a human donor with low-grade glioma or glioblastoma, undergoing nonglioma brain surgery, or in good health (not recorded which). The chain's CDR3 is CASGLGQGLIYEQYF. CDR3 nucleotide sequence: TGTGCTAGTGGTTTGGGGCAGGGGTTAATCTACGAGCAGTACTTC.